The T cell receptor beta chain under discussion was sequenced for a study of CD4+ T cells in melanoma (dated by TCRdb to the early 2020s). About the full investigation: Neoantigen-specific CD4+ T cells in human melanoma were what the study investigated. Points the paper makes about the study in general: Diverse differentiation states were reported to be shown by neoantigen-specific CD4+ T cells in melanoma. The report described a correlation between neoantigen-specific CD4+ T cells and the function of CD8+ T cells, macrophages and B cells.

Via the germline V gene, CDR1 is SGHDN and CDR2 FVKESK. The CDR3, from cysteine to phenylalanine, totals 16 residues. Only the CDR3 region is kept as DNA, spanning 48 bases read in frame from base 1. V is reduced by 0 bases and J by 0 bases, leaving a spacing of 9 bases between them. Donors were patients with melanoma. Worth noting for this clone: This clone's antigen is unknown. The input lacks base qualities; no much larger clone sits a single base away.

Library method: the immunoSEQ multiplex PCR assay. Here the immuneACCESS table is served through TCRdb, limited to in-frame sequences with V and J called. Missing clones are a known gap in these copies; in checked studies unresolved V genes cover under half, and the rest lacks a known reason. This sample gives about 8,800 clones in total; around four fifths of them show up just once. Clones ranked in the top ten supply approximately 24% of the sample. This sequence originates from a human donor with melanoma. The chain is encoded by TRBV14 joined to TRBJ1-3; no D gene can be assigned with confidence. Sequenced sample: cells from a culture (not recorded whether cultured in vitro). The CDR3 protein is CASSQDLLSSGNTIYF. The DNA sequence is TGTGCCAGCAGCCAAGATCTGTTAAGCTCTGGAAACACCATATATTTT. Outside the CDR3, residues come from the reference TRBV14 and TRBJ1-3 proteins, so the full variable domain is: EAGVTQFPSHSVIEKGQTVTLRCDPISGHDNLYWYRRVMGKEIKFLLHFVKESKQDESGMPNNRFLAERTGGTYSTLKVQPAELEDSGVYFCASSQDLLSSGNTIYFGEGSWLTVV.